The 4 T cell receptor beta chains in this list originate from one sample, sequenced in a study of blood T cell repertoires in COVID-19. Clones were sequenced by immunoSEQ multiplex PCR, and TCRdb holds only the in-frame ones, with some missing. The sample comprises tens of thousands of clones, approximately 89% of which are singletons, and 4.9% rests with the top ten. The source material was peripheral blood. These receptors came from a man aged 50 or older with active or convalescent COVID-19.

This rearrangement joins TRBV6-1 to TRBJ2-1; possible D gene TRBD2, 7 bases. The CDR3 is made up of 11 amino acids. Germline V CDR1 and CDR2: MNHNS, SASEGT. V was trimmed by 1 base and J by 14 bases, leaving 9 bases between them. Written as DNA, the CDR3 is TGTGCCAGCAGTGAAGAGGGGGGGGAGTTCTTC. The encoded protein is CASSEEGGEFF.

The chain employs TRBV6-2 or TRBV6-3 and TRBJ2-7, with 8 positions matching TRBD2. This CDR3 comprises 14 residues. The germline V gene has CDR1 MNHEY and CDR2 SVGEGT. V lost 0 bases and J lost 4; bases outside the gene matches: 2. CDR3 bases: TGTGCCAGCAGTTACTCTTCGGGGGGGTACGAGCAGTACTTC. Translating it yields CASSYSSGGYEQYF.

The V and J genes are TRBV19 and TRBJ1-2; 8 bases line up with TRBD1. This CDR3 comprises 14 residues. The junction had 8 bases not matched to a gene; V was cut back by 7 bases and J by 4 bases. The germline CDR1 and CDR2 sequences are LNHDA and SQIVND (reference sequence). The CDR3 region is CASTPGQAGYGYTF. DNA of the CDR3: TGTGCCAGTACACCGGGACAGGCGGGCTATGGCTACACCTTC. Drawing the rest from reference TRBV19 and TRBJ1-2, the complete variable domain is DGGITQSPKYLFRKEGQNVTLSCEQNLNHDAMYWYRQDPGQGLRLIYYSQIVNDFQKGDIAEGYSVSREKKESFPLTVTSAQKNPTAFYLCASTPGQAGYGYTFGSGTRLTVV.

The V and J genes are TRBV5-1 and TRBJ2-1; the match to TRBD1 covers 10 bases. J gave up 5 bases and V 0 bases, and 5 bases lay outside the gene matches. The CDR3 covers 16 residues. The V gene's germline CDR1 is SGHRS and CDR2 YFSETQ. DNA of the CDR3: TGCGCCAGCAGCTTGGCCCCGGGACAGGGGAACAATGAGCAGTTCTTC. As protein: CASSLAPGQGNNEQFF.